This T cell receptor (beta chain) appears in the sequencing data of a study of blood T cell repertoires in COVID-19. Using immunoSEQ multiplex PCR, the repertoire was profiled, and TCRdb retains in-frame clones only, with some absent. Here the sample spans about 140,000 clones, about 86% being singletons. The length of the CDR3 is 13 residues. With 5 bases clipped from V and 7 bases from J, the junction kept 5 bases outside the gene matches. CDR1 is LNHDA and CDR2 is SQIVND in the germline V gene (reference sequence). This clonotype was obtained from a human donor in a cohort sampled during active COVID-19. Sequenced sample: peripheral blood. The rearrangement joins TRBV19 to TRBJ2-1, with 7 positions matching TRBD2. CDR3 loop: CASSQLGGNEQFF. CDR3 nucleotide sequence: TGTGCCAGTAGTCAACTGGGGGGGAATGAGCAGTTCTTC.